One sample yielded the 17 T cell receptor beta chains listed below, sequenced in a study of CD8 T cells in ankylosing spondylitis. A single record per CDR3 protein comes from TCRdb applying MiXCR to the 5' RACE reads. The sample has approximately 550,000 distinct CDR3 sequences; approximately 12% are singletons. These TCRs' antigens remain unknown. Notes on the study in general: Characteristic, it appeared, of ankylosing spondylitis blood was a TCR beta motif of roughly 8 highly homologous variants.

Material: blood, either unsorted or a sorted T cell fraction (not recorded which). All receptors derive from a male donor with ankylosing spondylitis.

This chain connects TRBV20-1 to TRBJ2-5; 12 bases agree with TRBD1. V lost 0 bases, J lost 5 bases, and 7 bases stayed unmatched. Germline V lookup: CDR1 DFQATT, CDR2 SNEGSKA (reference sequence). This CDR3 is 16 amino acids long. CDR3 protein: CSARDRGTGGFETQYF. The CDR3 bases are TGCAGTGCTAGAGATAGGGGGACAGGGGGCTTTGAGACCCAGTACTTC.

This clonotype was observed a few times. The chain couples TRBV2 to TRBJ2-1, with D possibly matching TRBD2 (5 bases). The CDR3 is 12 amino acids. Germline-derived CDR1 and CDR2 are SNHLY and FYNNEI. Trimming left V 2 bases short and J 9 bases short, with 8 bases between. The CDR3 spells CASSERTREQFF. CDR3 sequence (DNA): TGTGCCAGCAGTGAAAGGACTCGTGAGCAGTTCTTC.

This clonotype was counted only a few times. This chain connects TRBV18 to TRBJ2-7; 9 bases agree with TRBD2. Germline values: CDR1 KGHSH, CDR2 LQKENI. The V and J ends lost 3 bases and 5 bases, in that order; junction bases with no gene match: 5. The CDR3 covers 14 residues. CDR3 sequence (DNA): TGTGCCAGCTCACCTTTAGCGGGAGCCCACGAGCAGTACGTC. This gives the protein CASSPLAGAHEQYV.

This chain joins TRBV5-1 and TRBJ2-5; 8 positions agree with TRBD2. Trimming took 3 bases from V and 5 from J; bases not matched to a gene: 6. Germline CDR1 SGHRS, CDR2 YFSETQ. The CDR3 loop spans 14 amino acids. The CDR3 sequence: CASSSSGGWETQYF. DNA for the CDR3: TGCGCCAGCAGCTCGAGCGGGGGCTGGGAGACCCAGTACTTC.

The chain carries TRBV7-9 and TRBJ2-1, with TRBD2 as a possible D gene (6 bases). The CDR3 has 15 amino acids. Trimming left V 1 base short and J 6 bases short, with 13 bases between. Germline V gives CDR1 SEHNR, CDR2 FQNEAQ (reference sequence). The CDR3 DNA follows: TGTGCCAGCAGCTTAGGACTAGTCGGAATCAATGAGCAGTTCTTC. As protein: CASSLGLVGINEQFF.

This chain links TRBV7-7 with TRBJ1-4; TRBD1 aligns across 8 bases. Per germline, CDR1 SSHAT and CDR2 FNYEAQ (reference sequence). Trimming took 5 bases from V and 7 from J; bases not matched to a gene: 9. CDR3 size: 15 residues. The CDR3 sequence is CASSAGGSESEKLFF. The CDR3 region has the DNA TGTGCCAGCAGCGCAGGGGGCTCGGAGAGTGAAAAACTGTTTTTT.

DNA of the CDR3: TGTGCCAGCAGCTCCGCCTTGGCGGGGCTCCAAGAGACCCAGTACTTC. It specifies CASSSALAGLQETQYF. The rearrangement links TRBV11-2 to TRBJ2-5; a weak D match, TRBD2 (6 bases). The CDR3 runs to 16 residues. The germline CDR1 and CDR2 sequences are SGHAT and FQNNGV. V dropped 4 bases and J dropped 1 base, with 16 bases sitting between them.

This clonotype occurred a few times. The chain employs TRBV2 and TRBJ2-1; possible D gene TRBD2, 6 bases. The CDR3 consists of 14 residues. The V gene's germline CDR1 is SNHLY and CDR2 FYNNEI. Trimming shortened V by 9 bases and J by 6 bases, and 18 bases separated the two germline ends. The CDR3 DNA reads as TGTGCCAGGGGGTATGCGGGAAGGGGCAATGAGCAGTTCTTC. Its translation: CARGYAGRGNEQFF. The full variable domain, completed using reference TRBV2 and TRBJ2-1, is EPEVTQTPSHQVTQMGQEVILRCVPISNHLYFYWYRQILGQKVEFLVSFYNNEISEKSEIFDDQFSVERPDGSNFTLKIRSTKLEDSAMYFCARGYAGRGNEQFFGPGTRLTVL.

This clonotype came up a few times. The chain joins TRBV3-1 to TRBJ2-3, with TRBD2 as a possible D gene (6 bases). The germline V and J ends were trimmed by 4 bases and 3 bases, with 17 bases remaining between them. CDR1 is LGHDT and CDR2 is YNNKEL in the germline V gene (reference sequence). This CDR3 region has 16 residues. The CDR3 protein is CASSLLGGANTDTQYF. The CDR3 DNA reads as TGTGCCAGCAGCCTACTTGGCGGGGCGAATACAGATACGCAGTATTTT.

This clonotype showed up just a few times. The CDR3 DNA follows: TGTGCCAGCAGCTTAGGCGGGGGGCCCTATAATTCACCCCTCCACTTT. This codes for CASSLGGGPYNSPLHF. The rearrangement joins TRBV11-2 to TRBJ1-6, with D possibly matching TRBD1 (6 bases). The germline V and J ends were trimmed by 1 base and 2 bases, with 9 bases remaining between them. This CDR3 region has 16 residues. Germline V gene data show CDR1 as SGHAT and CDR2 as FQNNGV.

V gene TRBV11-1 combines with J gene TRBJ2-1; 9 bases are a match to TRBD2. V shed 3 bases, J shed 0 bases, and the junction held 12 bases outside the gene matches. CDR1 and CDR2 from the germline V gene are SGHAT and FQDESV (reference sequence). The CDR3 extends over 19 amino acids. The CDR3 here is CASSFYLAGTHFSYNEQFF. DNA of the CDR3: TGTGCCAGCAGCTTTTACCTAGCGGGAACCCATTTCTCCTACAATGAGCAGTTCTTC.

CDR3 loop: CASSLGADGDYNEQFF. CDR3 DNA: TGCGCCAGCAGCCTGGGCGCAGATGGCGATTACAATGAGCAGTTCTTC. The chain combines TRBV5-1 with TRBJ2-1, with unresolved D. V shed 4 bases and J shed 4 bases, with 18 bases lying between them. The CDR3 consists of 16 residues. Germline V gene sequence: CDR1 SGHRS, CDR2 YFSETQ. The full variable domain, its missing parts supplied by reference TRBV5-1 and TRBJ2-1, is KAGVTQTPRYLIKTRGQQVTLSCSPISGHRSVSWYQQTPGQGLQFLFEYFSETQRNKGNFPGRFSGRQFSNSRSEMNVSTLELGDSALYLCASSLGADGDYNEQFFGPGTRLTVL.

The rearrangement uses TRBV12-3 or TRBV12-4 and TRBJ1-2; D might be TRBD1 (6 bases). The CDR3 spans 16 residues. Between the trimmed V and J ends, which lost 2 bases and 4 bases, there was a span of 17 bases. The CDR3 region has the DNA TGTGCCAGCAGTTTAAACAGGGATGCTACTCGCTATGGCTACACCTTC. Amino acids: CASSLNRDATRYGYTF.

This clonotype was counted only a few times. This chain links TRBV12-3 or TRBV12-4 with TRBJ2-2; D is unclear. Trimming shortened V by 5 bases and J by 5 bases, and 9 bases separated the two germline ends. The CDR3 extends over 13 amino acids. CDR3 sequence (DNA): TGTGCCAGCAGTCGCCTAGGGACCGGGGAGCTGTTTTTT. Encoded protein: CASSRLGTGELFF.

This clonotype was seen more than once but under ten times. The V call is TRBV6-1, the J call TRBJ2-3; D is unresolved. Germline V gene sequence: CDR1 MNHNS, CDR2 SASEGT. CDR3 length: 15 residues. The V and J ends lost 8 bases and 1 base respectively, with 16 bases between them. The CDR3 DNA reads TGTGCCAGCCTCTGGGGAACTATAGGCACAGATACGCAGTATTTT. This sequence encodes CASLWGTIGTDTQYF.

The rearrangement uses TRBV13 and TRBJ2-1; the match to TRBD2 covers 8 bases. Germline CDR1 PRHDT, CDR2 FYEKMQ (reference sequence). Unmatched junction bases numbered 6, after V lost 1 base and J lost 7 bases. This CDR3 has 15 amino acids. CDR3 coding DNA: TGTGCCAGCAGCTTAGTCGGGAGGGTCTCGAATGAGCAGTTCTTC. Encoded protein: CASSLVGRVSNEQFF.

This clonotype has more than one count but fewer than ten. Written as DNA, the CDR3 is TGTGCCAGCAGCTTAGGCCTAGCGGGAGGGCCAAGTGGTTTAGGTTCCGCAGATACGCAGTATTTT. Translating it yields CASSLGLAGGPSGLGSADTQYF. The chain has TRBV5-4 and TRBJ2-3, with 12 bases identical to TRBD2. J lost 4 bases, V lost 2 bases, and 23 bases had no gene match. This CDR3 spans 22 amino acids. Germline loops: CDR1 SGHNT, CDR2 YYREEE (reference sequence). Supplemented by reference TRBV5-4 and TRBJ2-3, the full variable domain reads ETGVTQSPTHLIKTRGQQVTLRCSSQSGHNTVSWYQQALGQGPQFIFQYYREEENGRGNFPPRFSGLQFPNYSSELNVNALELDDSALYLCASSLGLAGGPSGLGSADTQYFGPGTRLTVL.